This record concerns one T cell receptor beta chain sequence. Stated time point: newly diagnosed GD, antithyroid drugs for less than 3 months. The TCR library used RNA extracted from PBMCs. EDTA tubes received about 9.2 milliliters of collected peripheral blood. This sample is drawn from a study of regulatory T cells in long-lasting Graves disease. The germline gives CDR1 SEHNR, CDR2 FQNEAQ (reference sequence). V lost 4 bases and J lost 10, with 25 bases in between. The CDR3 spans 16 residues. Building the TCR beta libraries relied on iRepertoire HTBI primers, and CDR3 regions underwent Arm-PCR. TCRdb re-derived calls from the multiplex PCR reads in MiXCR, one entry per CDR3 protein. The table records 540,000 or so distinct CDR3 sequences, about 13% of them present only once. The sample was also linked to a second study, of T cells in Graves' hyperthyroidism and ophthalmopathy. That paper notes: Criteria for exclusion of patients were uncontrolled infection, other autoimmune disease, pregnancy or lactation. HTBI primers drove first-round RT-PCR of the TCR CDR3.

The sequence came from a man in his thirties or forties with Graves disease. Sequencing was performed on peripheral blood mononuclear cells (PBMCs), taken at new diagnosis, from a patient treated with antithyroid drugs. The chain has TRBV7-9 and TRBJ1-2, with D unclear. CDR3 coding DNA: TGTGCCAGCAGCTCTCTAAGGTCTGGACCGGGCCTAGACTACACCTTC. As protein: CASSSLRSGPGLDYTF.